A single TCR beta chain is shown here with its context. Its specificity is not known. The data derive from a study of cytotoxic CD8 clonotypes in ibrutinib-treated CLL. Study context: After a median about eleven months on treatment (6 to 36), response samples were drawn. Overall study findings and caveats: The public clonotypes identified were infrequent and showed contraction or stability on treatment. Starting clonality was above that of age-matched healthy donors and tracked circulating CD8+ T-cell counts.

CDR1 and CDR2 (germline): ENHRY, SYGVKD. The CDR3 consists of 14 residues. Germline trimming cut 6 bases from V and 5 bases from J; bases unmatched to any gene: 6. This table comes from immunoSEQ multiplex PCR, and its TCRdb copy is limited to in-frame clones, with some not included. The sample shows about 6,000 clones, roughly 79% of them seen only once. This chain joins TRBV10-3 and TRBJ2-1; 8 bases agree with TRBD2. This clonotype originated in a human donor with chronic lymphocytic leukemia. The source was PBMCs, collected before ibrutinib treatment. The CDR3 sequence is CAIRWALADNEQFF. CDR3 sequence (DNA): TGTGCCATCAGATGGGCACTAGCGGACAATGAGCAGTTCTTC.